A single TCR beta chain is shown here with its context. These data come from a study of T cell repertoires in cytomegalovirus infection. MiXCR was run by TCRdb on the reads, yielding one entry per CDR3 protein. The table lists roughly 300,000 distinct CDR3 sequences, 25% of them singletons. This clonotype was obtained from a human donor in good health (CMV status not recorded). Some clones in this sample may be carry-over from other donors' samples. Sequencing used PBMCs.

This CDR3 reads CASTRSGLQETQYF. The DNA of the CDR3 is TGTGCCAGCACCCGGAGCGGGCTCCAAGAGACCCAGTACTTC. The chain combines TRBV2 with TRBJ2-5, with TRBD2 as a possible D gene (6 bases). Germline loops: CDR1 SNHLY, CDR2 FYNNEI. The CDR3 has 14 amino acids. The ends were cut back, 7 bases at V and 1 base at J, with 13 bases in the middle.